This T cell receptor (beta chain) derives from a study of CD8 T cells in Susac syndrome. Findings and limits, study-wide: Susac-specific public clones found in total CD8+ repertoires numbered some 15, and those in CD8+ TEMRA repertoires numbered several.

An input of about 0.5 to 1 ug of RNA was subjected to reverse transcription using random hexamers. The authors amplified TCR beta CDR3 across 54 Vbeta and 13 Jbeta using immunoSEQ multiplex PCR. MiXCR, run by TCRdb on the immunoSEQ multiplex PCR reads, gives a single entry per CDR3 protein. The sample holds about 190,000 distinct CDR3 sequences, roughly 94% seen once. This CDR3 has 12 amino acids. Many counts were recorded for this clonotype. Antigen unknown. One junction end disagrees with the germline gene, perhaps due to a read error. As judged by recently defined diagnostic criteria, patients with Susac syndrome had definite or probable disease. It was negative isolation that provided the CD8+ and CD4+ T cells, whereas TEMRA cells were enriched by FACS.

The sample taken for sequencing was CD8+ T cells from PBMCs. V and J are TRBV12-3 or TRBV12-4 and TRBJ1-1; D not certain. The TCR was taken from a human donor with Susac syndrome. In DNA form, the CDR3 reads TGTGCCAGCAGCTTAGGGAACACTGAAGCTTTCTTT. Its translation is CASSLGNTEAFF.